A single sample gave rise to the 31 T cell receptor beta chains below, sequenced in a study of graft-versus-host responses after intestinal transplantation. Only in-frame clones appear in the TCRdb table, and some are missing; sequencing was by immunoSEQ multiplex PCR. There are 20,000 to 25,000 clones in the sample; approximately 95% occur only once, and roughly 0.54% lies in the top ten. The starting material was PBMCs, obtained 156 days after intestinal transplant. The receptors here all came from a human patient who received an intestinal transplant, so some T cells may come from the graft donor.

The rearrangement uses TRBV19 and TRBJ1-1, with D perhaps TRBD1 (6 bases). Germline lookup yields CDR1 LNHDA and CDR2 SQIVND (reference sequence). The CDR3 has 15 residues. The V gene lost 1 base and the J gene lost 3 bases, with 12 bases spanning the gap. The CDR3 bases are TGTGCCAGTAGTATAGTTAGAGGGGGAGACACTGAAGCTTTCTTT. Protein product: CASSIVRGGDTEAFF. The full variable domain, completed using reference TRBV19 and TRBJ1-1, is DGGITQSPKYLFRKEGQNVTLSCEQNLNHDAMYWYRQDPGQGLRLIYYSQIVNDFQKGDIAEGYSVSREKKESFPLTVTSAQKNPTAFYLCASSIVRGGDTEAFFGQGTRLTVV.

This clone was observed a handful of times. The CDR3 here is CASSPKGLLNTEAFF. The CDR3, as DNA: TGTGCCAGCAGTCCAAAGGGACTCTTGAACACTGAAGCTTTCTTT. The chain joins TRBV25-1 to TRBJ1-1; possibly TRBD1 for D (5 bases). In germline, CDR1 is MGHDK, CDR2 SYGVNS. V was trimmed by 5 bases and J by 0 bases, leaving 13 bases between them. This CDR3 contains 15 residues.

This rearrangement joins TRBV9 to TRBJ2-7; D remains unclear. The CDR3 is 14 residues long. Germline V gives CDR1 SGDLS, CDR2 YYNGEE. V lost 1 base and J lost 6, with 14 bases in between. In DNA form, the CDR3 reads TGTGCCAGCAGCGTATTCGCAGGTTGGGGCGAGCAGTACTTC. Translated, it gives CASSVFAGWGEQYF.

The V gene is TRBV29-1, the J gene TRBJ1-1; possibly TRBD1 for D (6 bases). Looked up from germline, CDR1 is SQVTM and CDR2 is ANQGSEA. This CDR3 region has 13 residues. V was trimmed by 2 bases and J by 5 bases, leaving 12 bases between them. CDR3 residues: CSVETPRGTEAFF. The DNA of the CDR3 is TGCAGCGTTGAAACTCCCAGGGGTACTGAAGCTTTCTTT.

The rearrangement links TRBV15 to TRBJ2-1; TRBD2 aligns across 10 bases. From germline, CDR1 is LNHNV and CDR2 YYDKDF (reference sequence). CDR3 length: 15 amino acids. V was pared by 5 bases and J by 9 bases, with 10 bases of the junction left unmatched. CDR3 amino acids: CATSSERGGRLEQFF. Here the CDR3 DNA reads TGTGCCACCAGCTCGGAGCGGGGGGGCCGCCTTGAGCAGTTCTTC.

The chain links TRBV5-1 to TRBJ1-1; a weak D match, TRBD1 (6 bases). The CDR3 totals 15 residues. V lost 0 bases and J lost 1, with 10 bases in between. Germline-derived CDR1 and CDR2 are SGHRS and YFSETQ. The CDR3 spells CASSLDRVSNTEAFF. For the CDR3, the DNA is TGCGCCAGCAGCTTGGACAGGGTCTCGAACACTGAAGCTTTCTTT.

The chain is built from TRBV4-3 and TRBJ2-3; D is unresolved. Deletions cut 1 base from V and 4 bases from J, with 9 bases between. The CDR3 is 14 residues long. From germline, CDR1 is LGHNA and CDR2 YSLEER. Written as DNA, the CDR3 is TGCGCCAGCAGCCAAGCCCAGTGGGCAGATACGCAGTATTTT. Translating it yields CASSQAQWADTQYF.

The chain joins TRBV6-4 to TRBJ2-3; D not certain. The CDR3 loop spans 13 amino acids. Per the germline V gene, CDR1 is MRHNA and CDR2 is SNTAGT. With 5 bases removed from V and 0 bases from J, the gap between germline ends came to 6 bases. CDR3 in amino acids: CASSRGSTDTQYF. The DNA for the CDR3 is TGTGCCAGCAGTCGCGGAAGCACAGATACGCAGTATTTT.

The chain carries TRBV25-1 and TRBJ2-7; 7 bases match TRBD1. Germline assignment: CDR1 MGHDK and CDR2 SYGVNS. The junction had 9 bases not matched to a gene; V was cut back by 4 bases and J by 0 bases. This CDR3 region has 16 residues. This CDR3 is CASSGGTAKSSYEQYF. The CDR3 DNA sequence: TGTGCCAGCAGTGGGGGGACAGCAAAGAGCTCCTACGAGCAGTACTTC.

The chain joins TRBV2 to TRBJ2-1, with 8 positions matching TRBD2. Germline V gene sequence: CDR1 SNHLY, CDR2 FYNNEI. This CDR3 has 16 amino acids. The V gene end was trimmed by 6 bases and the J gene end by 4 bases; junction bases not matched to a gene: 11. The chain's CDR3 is CASRGGSGGSYNEQFF. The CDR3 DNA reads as TGTGCCAGCAGAGGCGGAAGCGGGGGTTCGTACAATGAGCAGTTCTTC.

The CDR3 nucleotides read TGTGCCAGCAGTTCAAACAGGGGGAGGAACACTGAAGCTTTCTTT. As protein: CASSSNRGRNTEAFF. The chain joins TRBV2 to TRBJ1-1; TRBD1 agrees at 8 bases. Per the germline V gene, CDR1 is SNHLY and CDR2 is FYNNEI. The CDR3 runs 15 residues. The J segment lost 1 base and the V segment lost 5 bases, leaving 6 bases of the junction unmatched.

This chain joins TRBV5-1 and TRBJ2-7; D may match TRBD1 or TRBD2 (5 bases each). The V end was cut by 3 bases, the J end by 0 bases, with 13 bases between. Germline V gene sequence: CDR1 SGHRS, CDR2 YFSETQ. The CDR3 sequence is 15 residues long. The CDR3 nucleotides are TGCGCCAGCAGCTCAGGGACGGCTAACTCCTACGAGCAGTACTTC. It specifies CASSSGTANSYEQYF.

The CDR3 here is CASRKTSGRASEQFF. The CDR3 DNA reads TGTGCCAGCAGAAAGACTAGCGGGAGGGCCTCTGAGCAGTTCTTC. The chain couples TRBV7-2 to TRBJ2-1; 14 bases are shared with TRBD2. Looked up from germline, CDR1 is SGHTA and CDR2 is FQGNSA. The CDR3 contains 15 residues. Losses at the gene ends were 6 bases for V and 9 bases for J; bases not matched to a gene: 7.

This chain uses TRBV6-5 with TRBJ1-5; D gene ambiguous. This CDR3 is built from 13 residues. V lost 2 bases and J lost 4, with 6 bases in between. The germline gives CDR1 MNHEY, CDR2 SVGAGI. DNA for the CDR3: TGTGCCAGCAGTTACAGAGGGAATCAGCCCCAGCATTTT. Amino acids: CASSYRGNQPQHF.

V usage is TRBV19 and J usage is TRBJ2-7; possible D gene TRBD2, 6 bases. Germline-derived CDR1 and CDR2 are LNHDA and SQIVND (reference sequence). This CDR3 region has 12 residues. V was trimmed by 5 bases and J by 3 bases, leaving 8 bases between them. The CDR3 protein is CASSGGDYEQYF. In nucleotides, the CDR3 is TGTGCCAGTAGTGGAGGGGACTACGAGCAGTACTTC.

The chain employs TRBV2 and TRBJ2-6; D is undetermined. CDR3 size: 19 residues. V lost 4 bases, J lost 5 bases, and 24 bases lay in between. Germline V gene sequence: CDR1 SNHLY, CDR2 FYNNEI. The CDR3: CASSARHYRYKSRANVLTF. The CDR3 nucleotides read TGTGCCAGCAGTGCTAGACATTACCGATACAAAAGTCGGGCCAACGTCCTGACTTTC.

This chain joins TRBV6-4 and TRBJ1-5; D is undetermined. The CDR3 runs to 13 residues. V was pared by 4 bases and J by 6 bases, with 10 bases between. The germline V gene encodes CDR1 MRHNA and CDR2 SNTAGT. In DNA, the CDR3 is TGTGCCAGCAGTGCGGCGGCAGGTCAGCCCCAGCATTTT. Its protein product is CASSAAAGQPQHF.

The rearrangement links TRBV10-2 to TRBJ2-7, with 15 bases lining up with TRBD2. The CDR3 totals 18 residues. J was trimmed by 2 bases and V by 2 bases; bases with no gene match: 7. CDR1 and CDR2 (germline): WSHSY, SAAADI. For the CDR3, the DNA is TGCGCCAGCAGTGAGCCGGGACTAGCGGGAGGCCCTACCTACGAGCAGTACTTC. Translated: CASSEPGLAGGPTYEQYF.

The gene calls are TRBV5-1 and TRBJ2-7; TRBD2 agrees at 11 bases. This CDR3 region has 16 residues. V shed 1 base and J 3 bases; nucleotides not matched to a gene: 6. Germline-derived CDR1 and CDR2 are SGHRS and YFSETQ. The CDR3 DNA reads TGCGCCAGCAGCTTGACCCCCCTAGCGGGGGGCTACGAGCAGTACTTC. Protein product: CASSLTPLAGGYEQYF.

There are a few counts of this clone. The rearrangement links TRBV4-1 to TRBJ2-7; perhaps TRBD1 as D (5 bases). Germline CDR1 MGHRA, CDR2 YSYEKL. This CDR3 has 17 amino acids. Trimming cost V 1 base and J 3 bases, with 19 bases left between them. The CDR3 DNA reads TGCGCCAGCAGCCAAGTCCACCTCGGACAAGTCTTCTACGAGCAGTACTTC. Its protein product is CASSQVHLGQVFYEQYF.

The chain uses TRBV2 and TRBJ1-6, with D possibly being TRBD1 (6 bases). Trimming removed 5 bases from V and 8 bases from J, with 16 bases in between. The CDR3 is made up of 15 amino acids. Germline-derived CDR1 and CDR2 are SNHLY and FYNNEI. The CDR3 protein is CASSYSQGTDSPLHF. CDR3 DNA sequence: TGTGCCAGCAGTTACTCACAGGGTACGGATTCACCCCTCCACTTT.

CDR3 bases: TGTGCCAGCTCACGCCACCAGCTCCTAGCCAAAAACATTCAGTACTTC. This codes for CASSRHQLLAKNIQYF. The chain links TRBV18 to TRBJ2-4; no reliable D call. Germline lookup yields CDR1 KGHSH and CDR2 LQKENI. The CDR3 length is 16 residues. The germline V and J ends were trimmed by 4 bases and 0 bases, with 13 bases remaining between them.

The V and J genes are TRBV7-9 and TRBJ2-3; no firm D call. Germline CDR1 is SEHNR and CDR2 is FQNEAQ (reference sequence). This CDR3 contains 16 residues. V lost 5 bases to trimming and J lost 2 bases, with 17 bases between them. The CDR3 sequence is CASSPLLPVATDTQYF. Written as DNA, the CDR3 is TGTGCCAGCAGCCCCCTCTTGCCAGTCGCCACAGATACGCAGTATTTT.

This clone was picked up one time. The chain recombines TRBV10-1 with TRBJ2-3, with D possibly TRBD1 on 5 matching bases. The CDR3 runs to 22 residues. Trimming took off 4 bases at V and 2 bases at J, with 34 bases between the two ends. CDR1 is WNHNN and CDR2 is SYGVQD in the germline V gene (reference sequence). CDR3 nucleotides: TGCGCCAGCAGTGTTTGGGGTATTTTCAAGGGGTGGCGTCAGGGCGCCACAGATACGCAGTATTTT. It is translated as CASSVWGIFKGWRQGATDTQYF.

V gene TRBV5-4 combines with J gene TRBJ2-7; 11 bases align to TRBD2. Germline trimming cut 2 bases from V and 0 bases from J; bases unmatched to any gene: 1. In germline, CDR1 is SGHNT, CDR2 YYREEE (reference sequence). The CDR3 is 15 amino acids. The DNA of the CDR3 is TGTGCCAGCAGCTTAGGGACTAGCGGCTCCTACGAGCAGTACTTC. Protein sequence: CASSLGTSGSYEQYF. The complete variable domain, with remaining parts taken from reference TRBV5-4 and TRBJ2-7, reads ETGVTQSPTHLIKTRGQQVTLRCSSQSGHNTVSWYQQALGQGPQFIFQYYREEENGRGNFPPRFSGLQFPNYSSELNVNALELDDSALYLCASSLGTSGSYEQYFGPGTRLTVT.

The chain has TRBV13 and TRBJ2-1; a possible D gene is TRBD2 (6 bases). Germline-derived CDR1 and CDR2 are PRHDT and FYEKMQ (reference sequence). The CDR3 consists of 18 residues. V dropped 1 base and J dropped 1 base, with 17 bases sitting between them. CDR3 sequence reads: CASSLEGWGVKSYNEQFF. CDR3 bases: TGTGCCAGCAGCTTAGAGGGGTGGGGGGTCAAGTCCTACAATGAGCAGTTCTTC.

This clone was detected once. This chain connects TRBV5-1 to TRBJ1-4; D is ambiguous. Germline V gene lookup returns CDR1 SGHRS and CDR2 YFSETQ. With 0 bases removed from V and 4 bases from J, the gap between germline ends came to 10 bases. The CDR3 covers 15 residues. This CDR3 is CASSLGVQINEKLFF. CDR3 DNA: TGCGCCAGCAGCTTGGGGGTCCAGATTAATGAAAAACTGTTTTTT.

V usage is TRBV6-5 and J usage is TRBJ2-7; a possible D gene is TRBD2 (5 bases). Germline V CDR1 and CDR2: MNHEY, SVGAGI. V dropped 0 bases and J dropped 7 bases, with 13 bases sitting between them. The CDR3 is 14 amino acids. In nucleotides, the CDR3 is TGTGCCAGCAGTTACTCACCCGGGGAAAGGGAGCAGTACTTC. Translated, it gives CASSYSPGEREQYF.

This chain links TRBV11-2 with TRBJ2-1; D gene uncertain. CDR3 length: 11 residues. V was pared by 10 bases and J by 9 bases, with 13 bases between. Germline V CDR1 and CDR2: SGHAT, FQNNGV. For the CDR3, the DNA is TGTGCCACCCTAACGACCGGTGAGCAGTTCTTC. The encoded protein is CATLTTGEQFF.

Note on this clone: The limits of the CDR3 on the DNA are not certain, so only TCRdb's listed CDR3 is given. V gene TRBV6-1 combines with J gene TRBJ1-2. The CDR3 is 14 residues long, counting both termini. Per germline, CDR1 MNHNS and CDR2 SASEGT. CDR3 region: CASSSSGGYYGYTF.

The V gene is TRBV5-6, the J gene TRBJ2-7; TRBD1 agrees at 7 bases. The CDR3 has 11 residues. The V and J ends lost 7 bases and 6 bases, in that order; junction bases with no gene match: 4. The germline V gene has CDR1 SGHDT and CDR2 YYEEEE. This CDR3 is CASGYRGEQYF. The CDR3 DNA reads TGTGCCAGCGGGTACAGGGGCGAGCAGTACTTC. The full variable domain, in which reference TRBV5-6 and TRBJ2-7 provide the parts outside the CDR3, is DAGVTQSPTHLIKTRGQQVTLRCSPKSGHDTVSWYQQALGQGPQFIFQYYEEEERQRGNFPDRFSGHQFPNYSSELNVNALLLGDSALYLCASGYRGEQYFGPGTRLTVT.